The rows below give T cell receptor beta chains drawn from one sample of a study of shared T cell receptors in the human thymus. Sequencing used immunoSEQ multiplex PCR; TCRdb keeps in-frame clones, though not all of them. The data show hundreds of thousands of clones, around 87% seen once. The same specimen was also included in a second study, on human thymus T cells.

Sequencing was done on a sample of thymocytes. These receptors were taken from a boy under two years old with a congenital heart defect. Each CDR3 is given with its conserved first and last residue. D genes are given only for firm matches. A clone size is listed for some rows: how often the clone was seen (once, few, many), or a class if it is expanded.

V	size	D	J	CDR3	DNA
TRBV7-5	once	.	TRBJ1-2	CVRSLGRDRAGYGYTF	TGTGTCAGAAGCTTAGGAAGGGACAGGGCCGGGTATGGCTACACCTTC
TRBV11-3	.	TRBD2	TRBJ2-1	CASSLDPPTSGDYNEQFF	TGTGCCAGCAGCTTAGACCCCCCTACTAGCGGGGACTACAATGAGCAGTTCTTC
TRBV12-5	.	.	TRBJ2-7	CASGLVPSRTYEQYF	TGTGCTAGTGGTTTGGTACCCAGTCGAACCTACGAGCAGTACTTC
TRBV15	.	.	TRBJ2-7	CATSRVSGPQEEQYF	TGTGCCACCAGCAGAGTTAGCGGCCCTCAGGAGGAGCAGTACTTC
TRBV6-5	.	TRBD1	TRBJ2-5	CASSYFRDRPQETQYF	TGTGCCAGCAGTTACTTCCGGGACAGGCCTCAGGAGACCCAGTACTTC
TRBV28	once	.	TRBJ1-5	CASSRPAVYSNQPQHF	TGTGCCAGCAGTCGCCCCGCGGTCTATAGCAATCAGCCCCAGCATTTT
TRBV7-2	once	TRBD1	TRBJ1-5	CASRPTGGIDNQPQHF	TGTGCCAGCAGACCGACAGGGGGCATTGACAATCAGCCCCAGCATTTT
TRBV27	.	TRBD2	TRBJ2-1	CASKGRLANSYNEQFF	TGTGCCAGCAAAGGTAGACTAGCGAACTCCTACAATGAGCAGTTCTTC
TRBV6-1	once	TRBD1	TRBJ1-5	CASSARQGANQPQHF	TGTGCCAGCAGTGCCAGACAGGGGGCAAATCAGCCCCAGCATTTT
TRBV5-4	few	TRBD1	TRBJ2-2	CASSFSRTGDTGELFF	TGTGCCAGCAGCTTTTCACGGACAGGGGACACCGGGGAGCTGTTTTTT
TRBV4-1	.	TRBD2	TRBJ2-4	CASSQDRTSGGLAKNIQYF	TGCGCCAGCAGCCAAGATAGGACTAGCGGGGGGTTAGCCAAAAACATTCAGTACTTC
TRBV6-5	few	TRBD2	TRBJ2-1	CASSYSRGRSHEQFF	TGTGCCAGCAGTTACTCCCGCGGGAGATCCCATGAGCAGTTCTTC
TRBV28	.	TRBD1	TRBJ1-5	CASSLCRILTGKEANQPQHF	TGTGCCAGCAGTTTATGCCGAATCTTGACAGGGAAAGAGGCCAATCAGCCCCAGCATTTT
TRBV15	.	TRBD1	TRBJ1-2	CATSRRTGFYGYTF	TGTGCCACCAGCAGACGGACAGGGTTTTATGGCTACACCTTC
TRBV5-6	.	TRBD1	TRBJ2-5	CASSRPGQGYQETQYF	TGTGCCAGCAGCCGGCCGGGACAGGGGTACCAAGAGACCCAGTACTTC
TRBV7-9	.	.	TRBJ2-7	CASSSFSVLYEQYF	TGTGCCAGCAGCTCTTTCTCGGTCCTCTACGAGCAGTACTTC
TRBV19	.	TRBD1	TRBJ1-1	CASSIVVGPGGALNTEAFF	TGTGCCAGTAGTATAGTAGTTGGTCCAGGGGGCGCCTTGAACACTGAAGCTTTCTTT
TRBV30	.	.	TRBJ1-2	CAWRRDTGYGYTF	TGTGCCTGGAGACGGGACACCGGCTATGGCTACACCTTC
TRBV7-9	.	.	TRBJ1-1	CASSLEDRNTEAFF	TGTGCCAGCAGCTTAGAGGACAGGAACACTGAAGCTTTCTTT
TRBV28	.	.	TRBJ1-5	CASNGDSQPQHF	TGTGCCAGCAACGGAGACAGTCAGCCCCAGCATTTT
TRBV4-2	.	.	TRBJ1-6	CASSQGALSNSPLHF	TGTGCCAGCAGCCAAGGGGCTCTCAGTAATTCACCCCTCCACTTT
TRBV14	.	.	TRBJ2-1	CASSRRDGSSYNEQFF	TGTGCCAGCAGCCGTCGGGACGGGAGCTCCTACAATGAGCAGTTCTTC
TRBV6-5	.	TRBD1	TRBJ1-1	CASSPTGGETEAFF	TGTGCCAGCAGTCCGACAGGGGGGGAGACTGAAGCTTTCTTT
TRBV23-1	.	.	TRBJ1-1	CASSPGISEAFF	TGCGCCAGCAGTCCGGGAATCTCTGAAGCTTTCTTT
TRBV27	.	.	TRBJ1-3	CASARRGNSGNTIYF	TGTGCCAGCGCCCGTCGAGGAAACTCTGGAAACACCATATATTTT
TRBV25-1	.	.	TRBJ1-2	CASSGGNYGYTF	TGTGCCAGCAGTGGAGGGAACTATGGCTACACCTTC
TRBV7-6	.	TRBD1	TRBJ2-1	CASSPKPGTGGANEQFF	TGTGCCAGCAGCCCTAAACCCGGGACAGGGGGGGCCAATGAGCAGTTCTTC
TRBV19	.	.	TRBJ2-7	CASSTWSSYEQYF	TGTGCCAGTAGTACCTGGAGCTCCTACGAGCAGTACTTC
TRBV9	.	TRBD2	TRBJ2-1	CASSFSGSGYAEQFF	TGTGCCAGCAGTTTTAGCGGGAGCGGATATGCTGAGCAGTTCTTC
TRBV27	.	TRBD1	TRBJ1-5	CASSLSRQGSYSNQPQHF	TGTGCCAGCAGTTTATCCCGACAGGGATCCTATAGCAATCAGCCCCAGCATTTT
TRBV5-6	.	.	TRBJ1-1	CASSTINGNTEAFF	TGTGCCAGCAGCACGATTAACGGTAACACTGAAGCTTTCTTT
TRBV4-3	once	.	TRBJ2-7	CASSQDGQHYEQYF	TGCGCCAGCAGCCAGGACGGACAGCACTACGAGCAGTACTTC
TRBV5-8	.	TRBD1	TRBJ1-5	CASSLGDRAPSNQPQHF	TGTGCCAGCAGCTTGGGGGACAGGGCGCCAAGCAATCAGCCCCAGCATTTT
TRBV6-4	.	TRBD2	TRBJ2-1	CASSVLAGREQFF	TGTGCCAGCAGTGTCTTAGCGGGGCGTGAGCAGTTCTTC
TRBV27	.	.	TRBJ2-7	CASSFQGREQYF	TGTGCCAGCAGTTTTCAGGGTCGCGAGCAGTACTTC
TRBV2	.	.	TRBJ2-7	CASSGPGHAYEQYF	TGTGCCAGCAGCGGACCGGGACACGCCTACGAGCAGTACTTC
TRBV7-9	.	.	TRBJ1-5	CASSLGVVGNQPQHF	TGTGCCAGCAGCTTAGGAGTAGTAGGCAATCAGCCCCAGCATTTT
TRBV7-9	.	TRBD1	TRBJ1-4	CASSWGQGAEKLFF	TGTGCCAGCAGCTGGGGACAGGGGGCCGAAAAACTGTTTTTT
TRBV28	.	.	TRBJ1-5	CASSLSEPQHF	TGTGCCAGCAGTTTAAGCGAGCCCCAGCATTTT
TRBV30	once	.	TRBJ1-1	CAWLVNTEAFF	TGTGCCTGGTTAGTGAACACTGAAGCTTTCTTT
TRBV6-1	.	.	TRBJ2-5	CASRAPNQETQYF	TGTGCCAGCAGAGCCCCTAACCAAGAGACCCAGTACTTC
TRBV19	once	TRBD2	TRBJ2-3	CANSIAGGSDTQYF	TGTGCCAATAGTATTGCGGGAGGGTCAGATACGCAGTATTTT